Reported below is one TCR beta chain. Its target is not known. V lost 4 bases, J lost 9 bases, and 12 bases stayed unmatched. Germline-derived CDR1 and CDR2 are SQVTM and ANQGSEA. The CDR3 is 14 residues long. The data are from a study of CD8+ T cells in alopecia areata. Study observations and caveats: Tofacitinib significantly lowered scalp clonality and expanded CD8+ clones among the top 100.

cDNA prepared by RNA extraction and subsequent reverse transcription served as the template for sequencing. Libraries were prepared by immunoSEQ multiplex PCR; TCRdb keeps only in-frame clonotypes and omits some of them. The sample has 200,000 or so clones; roughly 64% are singletons. Described treatment: oral pan-JAK inhibitor, 5-10 mg twice daily. Sequencing was performed on CD4+ T cells sorted from blood, taken at week 24, from a patient treated with tofacitinib. The receptor comes from a human donor with alopecia areata. V is TRBV29-1 and J is TRBJ2-1; 7 bases line up with TRBD2. As DNA, the CDR3 is TGCAGCGTTGGTCAGCTAGCGGTGAGGAGTGAGCAGTTCTTC. Its translation: CSVGQLAVRSEQFF.